What follows are 21 T cell receptor beta chains derived from one specimen sequenced in a study of CD8 T cells in Susac syndrome. RNA was extracted with the RNeasy kit, and a quantity of roughly 0.5 to 1 ug was reverse transcribed using random hexamers. In TCRdb, the immunoSEQ multiplex PCR reads were re-called with MiXCR into one record per CDR3 protein. Seen here are fewer than 200,000 distinct CDR3 sequences, less than 95% observed once, and the top ten hold more than 0.1%. Sequenced material: CD4+ T cells from PBMCs. All receptors come from a human donor in good health.

The rearrangement links TRBV5-6 to TRBJ2-1; no firm D call. V was cut by 0 bases and J by 2 bases, with 9 bases left in between. The CDR3 covers 15 residues. Germline CDR1 reads SGHDT; CDR2 reads YYEEEE. CDR3 coding DNA: TGTGCCAGCAGCTTGGGACCCCTAACCTACAATGAGCAGTTCTTC. Encoded protein: CASSLGPLTYNEQFF.

V is TRBV2 and J is TRBJ2-5, with no clear D. Per the germline V gene, CDR1 is SNHLY and CDR2 is FYNNEI. This CDR3 comprises 12 residues. V lost 5 bases, J lost 1 base, and 5 bases lay in between. The CDR3 sequence: CASSRVQETQYF. Written as DNA, the CDR3 is TGTGCCAGCAGTAGAGTCCAAGAGACCCAGTACTTC.

The J gene is TRBJ2-7, the V gene TRBV12-3 or TRBV12-4; no definite D call. V was trimmed by 5 bases and J by 11 bases, leaving 13 bases between them. This CDR3 has 11 residues. CDR3 bases: TGTGCCAGCAGTCCGGGCTCTCGGGAGTACTTC. Encoded protein: CASSPGSREYF.

The chain carries TRBV6-6 and TRBJ2-1, with TRBD2 matching 12 bases. Per the germline V gene, CDR1 is MNHNY and CDR2 is SVGAGI (reference sequence). CDR3 length: 15 amino acids. Unmatched junction bases numbered 4, after V lost 9 bases and J lost 1 base. The DNA of the CDR3 is TGTGCCAGTCGACTAGCGGGAGTGTCCTACAATGAGCAGTTCTTC. Encoded protein: CASRLAGVSYNEQFF.

J is TRBJ2-7 and V is TRBV20-1; TRBD2 agrees at 10 bases. This CDR3 region has 13 residues. V lost 6 bases and J lost 2; bases outside the gene matches: 4. Germline V CDR1 and CDR2: DFQATT, SNEGSKA (reference sequence). CDR3 sequence reads: CSAKAGGPYEQYF. DNA of the CDR3: TGCAGTGCGAAAGCGGGAGGGCCCTACGAGCAGTACTTC.

V gene TRBV6-2 or TRBV6-3 combines with J gene TRBJ2-1, with 10 positions matching TRBD2. V gave up 5 bases and J gave up 10 bases; unmatched junction bases: 8. CDR1 is MNHEY and CDR2 is SVGEGT in the germline V gene. The CDR3 totals 14 residues. The CDR3 sequence is CASSDPSGSREQFF. The DNA of the CDR3 is TGTGCCAGCAGTGACCCTAGCGGGAGTAGGGAGCAGTTCTTC.

This rearrangement joins TRBV7-9 to TRBJ1-1, with D possibly being TRBD1 (5 bases). This CDR3 contains 11 residues. Germline V lookup: CDR1 SEHNR, CDR2 FQNEAQ (reference sequence). Deletions cut 5 bases from V and 10 bases from J, with 11 bases between. CDR3 bases: TGTGCCAGCAGCCGGGGCCGCCGAGCTTTCTTT. It yields the protein CASSRGRRAFF.

The chain links TRBV20-1 to TRBJ2-3, with TRBD2 as a possible D gene (5 bases). Germline CDR1 DFQATT, CDR2 SNEGSKA (reference sequence). Trimming left V 1 base short and J 5 bases short, with 13 bases between. The CDR3 covers 14 residues. The CDR3 loop is CSARAGLAVDTQYF. In nucleotides, the CDR3 is TGCAGTGCTAGAGCAGGACTTGCGGTAGATACGCAGTATTTT.

This clonotype was detected only a few times. The rearrangement joins TRBV7-9 to TRBJ2-2, with TRBD1 as a possible D gene (5 bases). V shed 4 bases and J shed 6 bases, with 6 bases lying between them. Per germline, CDR1 SEHNR and CDR2 FQNEAQ (reference sequence). The CDR3 loop spans 12 amino acids. The CDR3 sequence is CASSSRAGELFF. In DNA form, the CDR3 reads TGTGCCAGCAGCTCCAGGGCCGGGGAGCTGTTTTTT.

The J gene is TRBJ2-1, the V gene TRBV25-1; 7 bases line up with TRBD2. The V and J ends lost 2 bases and 0 bases, in that order; junction bases with no gene match: 4. The CDR3 runs 16 residues. CDR1 and CDR2 (germline): MGHDK, SYGVNS. In DNA form, the CDR3 reads TGTGCCAGCAGTGAAGGCGGCGGGAGCTCCTACAATGAGCAGTTCTTC. It translates to CASSEGGGSSYNEQFF.

The V call is TRBV30, the J call TRBJ1-1, with 8 bases aligning to TRBD1. The CDR3 sequence is 16 residues long. Germline CDR1 GTSNPN, CDR2 SVGIG (reference sequence). V shed 2 bases, J shed 0 bases, and the junction held 8 bases outside the gene matches. CDR3 DNA: TGTGCCTGGAGTACCGGGACAGGTTCAATGAACACTGAAGCTTTCTTT. Translation: CAWSTGTGSMNTEAFF.

The chain is built from TRBV24-1 and TRBJ1-5; D possibly corresponds to TRBD1 (6 bases). The CDR3 contains 13 residues. The germline CDR1 and CDR2 sequences are KGHDR and SFDVKD. Trimming shortened V by 11 bases and J by 1 base, and 11 bases separated the two germline ends. The CDR3 DNA follows: TGTGCCAAAACAGGGCTGAGCAATCAGCCCCAGCATTTT. Amino acid sequence: CAKTGLSNQPQHF.

The chain recombines TRBV30 with TRBJ2-7, with 8 bases fitting TRBD2. The germline V gene encodes CDR1 GTSNPN and CDR2 SVGIG (reference sequence). J lost 4 bases, V lost 4 bases, and 15 bases had no gene match. The CDR3 contains 16 residues. CDR3 bases: TGTGCCTGGATCCGTACGATGGCGGGAGGCCGTTACGAGCAGTACTTC. It translates to CAWIRTMAGGRYEQYF. The full variable domain, rest sourced from reference TRBV30 and TRBJ2-7, is SQTIHQWPATLVQPVGSPLSLECTVEGTSNPNLYWYRQAAGRGLQLLFYSVGIGQISSEVPQNLSASRPQDRQFILSSKKLLLSDSGFYLCAWIRTMAGGRYEQYFGPGTRLTVT.

This clonotype was counted only a few times. V usage is TRBV28 and J usage is TRBJ2-7; TRBD2 matches at 13 bases. Germline CDR1 MDHEN, CDR2 SYDVKM. Losses at the gene ends were 6 bases for V and 6 bases for J; bases not matched to a gene: 5. The CDR3 has 14 amino acids. The CDR3 DNA is TGTGCCAGCAGGCCCGGACTAGCGGGAGCCGAGCAGTACTTC. Residues: CASRPGLAGAEQYF.

The chain uses TRBV24-1 and TRBJ2-3, with D possibly TRBD2 on 5 matching bases. V dropped 6 bases and J dropped 2 bases, with 8 bases sitting between them. Germline CDR1 reads KGHDR; CDR2 reads SFDVKD. The CDR3 has 13 amino acids. The CDR3 spells CATSSGVTDTQYF. The CDR3 nucleotides read TGTGCCACCAGTAGCGGAGTCACAGATACGCAGTATTTT.

The CDR3 DNA reads TGTGCCTGGAGTAGTGGGTACAATGAGCAGTTCTTC. Translated: CAWSSGYNEQFF. The chain joins TRBV30 to TRBJ2-1; D gene uncertain. Germline V gene data show CDR1 as GTSNPN and CDR2 as SVGIG (reference sequence). Trimming removed 2 bases at V and 4 bases at J, with 6 bases between. CDR3 size: 12 residues.

The V call is TRBV11-2, the J call TRBJ2-7; the D gene is possibly TRBD2 (6 bases). In germline, CDR1 is SGHAT, CDR2 FQNNGV. V lost 1 base and J lost 6, with 16 bases in between. This CDR3 has 15 amino acids. Here the CDR3 DNA reads TGTGCCAGCAGCTTAGTCGCTAGCGCCAACCTCGAGCAGTACTTC. Its translation: CASSLVASANLEQYF.

The chain uses TRBV20-1 and TRBJ2-1; TRBD2 agrees at 10 bases. The trim removed 1 base at V and 8 bases at J, leaving 8 bases unmatched. Germline V gene sequence: CDR1 DFQATT, CDR2 SNEGSKA (reference sequence). This CDR3 comprises 15 residues. The CDR3 DNA is TGCAGTGCTAGAGCACCTAGCGGGAGCGTCTATGAGCAGTTCTTC. It yields the protein CSARAPSGSVYEQFF.

The chain carries TRBV19 and TRBJ1-5; TRBD1 is a possible D gene (5 bases). The CDR3 length is 14 residues. CDR1 and CDR2 from the germline V gene are LNHDA and SQIVND (reference sequence). The V gene lost 5 bases and the J gene lost 0 bases, with 8 bases spanning the gap. CDR3 bases: TGTGCCAGTAGTTTTCAGGGTAGCAATCAGCCCCAGCATTTT. Protein: CASSFQGSNQPQHF.

CDR3 loop: CASRPLDSLPLHGYTF. CDR3 DNA sequence: TGTGCCAGCAGACCCTTGGACAGCCTACCACTACACGGCTACACCTTC. The rearrangement joins TRBV27 to TRBJ1-2; a weak D match, TRBD1 (6 bases). The CDR3 is 16 amino acids. Trimming took off 6 bases at V and 8 bases at J, with 25 bases between the two ends. Germline CDR1 MNHEY, CDR2 SMNVEV (reference sequence).

This chain joins TRBV6-5 and TRBJ2-1, with a weak D call TRBD2 (5 bases). CDR1 is MNHEY and CDR2 is SVGAGI in the germline V gene. The CDR3 extends over 13 amino acids. V lost 10 bases and J 4 bases, leaving 14 bases between the germline ends. CDR3 sequence (DNA): TGTGCCACCCGAGGGCAGGAGTACAATGAGCAGTTCTTC. Encoded protein: CATRGQEYNEQFF.